This TCR beta chain was identified during a study of T cell repertoires in cytomegalovirus infection. Looking at the study overall: HLA-B-restricted CMV epitopes that are well studied, plus recently identified HLA-C-restricted ones, were used by the study. CMV infection plus the matching HLA type was flagged by public TCR beta signatures.

Points from the study as a whole: The ex vivo response was dominated by HLA-C-restricted CMV-specific TCR beta clonotypes. Based on cumulative public TCR beta family frequency, carriers of CMV plus the relevant HLA were identified.

Each CDR3 protein gets one entry after TCRdb re-called the reads with MiXCR. The sample has about 920,000 distinct CDR3 sequences, about 33% seen once. Germline V gene data show CDR1 as SGHAT and CDR2 as FQNNGV. The CDR3 is 12 amino acids. V shed 5 bases and J shed 9 bases, with 11 bases lying between them. This clonotype turned up a few times. The antigen remains unidentified. The genes are TRBV11-2 and TRBJ2-1; no clear D gene. The receptor's source is a human donor in good health (CMV status not recorded). Some clones in this sample may be carry-over from other donors' samples. This material consisted of cultured CD8+ T cells from PBMCs, taken from culture after CMV antigen stimulation. The CDR3 protein is CASSPRQSEQFF. Here the CDR3 DNA reads TGTGCCAGCAGCCCCCGGCAGAGTGAGCAGTTCTTC.